This T cell receptor (beta chain) was found in a study of blood T cell repertoires in COVID-19 (TCRdb year 2020). Background for the entire study: The collaborator samples originated in the United States, Italy and Spain and spanned the acute and convalescent phases of COVID-19. Deeply sampled blood TCRbeta repertoires from subjects exposed to, actively infected with, or recovered from COVID-19 were included in the dataset. Where available, HLA class I and class II types were obtained from metadata supplied by the sample provider rather than from assay-based typing. The repertoires were released in a freely available public database intended as a resource for research on the immune response to SARS-CoV-2. Samples were obtained from the ongoing ImmuneRACE study (first 160 participants) and from about 1,300 subjects provided by 6 global collaborators. Sample metadata almost always included a de-identified subject ID, COVID-19 status, age in years and sex. The material from the prospective study consisted of cDNA or gDNA derived from T cells, B-cell-depleted T cells, or PBMCs. Study-wide findings and limitations: Clinical and demographic metadata were provided uncurated, with the amount varying by source and participant.

TCRbeta CDR3 regions were amplified from genomic DNA by means of the immunoSEQ Assay, a bias-controlled multiplex PCR. The study's own analysis went as follows. The number of nucleated cells in each sample was estimated from the amplification of reference gene primers within the assay. To quantify the absolute abundance of each unique TCRbeta CDR3 rearrangement, sequence reads were collapsed and filtered. For each sample, productive Simpson clonality was calculated as the square root of Simpson's diversity index across productive rearrangements. TCRdb limited this immuneACCESS table to in-frame rearrangements with V and J called. A share of clones is missing; checked studies link under half to unresolved V genes, and the rest is unexplained. The DNA was the basis for D and trimming; V, J and clone size are from that table. The sample has over 200,000 clones on record, roughly 90% of them singletons. In total, the top ten clones hold under 2.5% of the sample.

V is pruned by 2 bases and J by 7 bases, leaving 10 bases of the junction without a gene match. The CDR3 runs 15 amino acids, cysteine and phenylalanine included. Kept here is only the CDR3 DNA, which spans 45 bases and is read in frame from base 1. From the germline V gene (reference sequence), CDR1 is MNHEY and CDR2 is SMNVEV. The collaborating institutions used their own protocols to collect whole blood in K2EDTA tubes. For TCRbeta analysis, collaborators shipped samples in one of three forms: frozen whole blood, isolated PBMCs, or DNA extracted from either of those sample types. On this clone itself: The antigen it recognizes is unknown. No qualities accompany the bases; no much larger clone lies one base away.

The TCR sequence derives from a man aged 40-55 years with active or convalescent COVID-19. Sequencing was performed on peripheral blood. The rearranged chain carries TRBV27 and TRBJ2-7, with TRBD1 identical over 8 junction bases. The DNA sequence reads TGTGCCAGCAGTTTACGATTGGACAGGGCGTGGGAGCAGTACTTC. Its product reads: CASSLRLDRAWEQYF.